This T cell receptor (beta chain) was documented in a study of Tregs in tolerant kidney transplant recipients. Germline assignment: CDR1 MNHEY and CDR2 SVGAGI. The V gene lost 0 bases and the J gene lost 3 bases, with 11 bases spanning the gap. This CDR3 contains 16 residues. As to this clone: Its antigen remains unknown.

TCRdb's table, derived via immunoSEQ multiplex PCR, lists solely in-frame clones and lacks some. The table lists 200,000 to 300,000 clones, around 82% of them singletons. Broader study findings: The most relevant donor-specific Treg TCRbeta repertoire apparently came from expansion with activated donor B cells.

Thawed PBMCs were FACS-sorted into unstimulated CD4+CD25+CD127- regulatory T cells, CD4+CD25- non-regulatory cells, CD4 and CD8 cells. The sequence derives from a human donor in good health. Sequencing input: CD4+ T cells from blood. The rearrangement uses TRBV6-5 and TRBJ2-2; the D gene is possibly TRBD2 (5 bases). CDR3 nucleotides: TGTGCCAGCAGTTACTCAAGAGGGATAGACACCGGGGAGCTGTTTTTT. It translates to CASSYSRGIDTGELFF.